Shown below are 13 T cell receptor beta chains from a single sample sequenced in a study of shared clonotypes between healthy human individuals. Using immunoSEQ multiplex PCR, the repertoire was profiled, and TCRdb retains in-frame clones only, with some absent. The sample includes more than 400,000 clones, 70% to 80% of them seen just once. The sample taken for sequencing was PBMCs. The origin of the receptors is a woman between 35 and 50 years old in good health. Some clones in this sample may be carry-over from other donors' samples.

This clone was recorded only once. The CDR3 DNA sequence: TGTGCCAGCACCGCCTTAAATGCCAATGAGCAGTTCTTC. It specifies CASTALNANEQFF. This chain connects TRBV28 to TRBJ2-1; D gene ambiguous. V was shortened by 7 bases and J by 6 bases, with 13 bases between the two germline ends. There are 13 residues in the CDR3. Per germline, CDR1 MDHEN and CDR2 SYDVKM. The full variable domain, its missing parts supplied by reference TRBV28 and TRBJ2-1, is DVKVTQSSRYLVKRTGEKVFLECVQDMDHENMFWYRQDPGLGLRLIYFSYDVKMKEKGDIPEGYSVSREKKERFSLILESASTNQTSMYLCASTALNANEQFFGPGTRLTVL.

This clone has more than one count but fewer than ten. The chain employs TRBV10-3 and TRBJ1-1; D is perhaps TRBD1 (5 bases). V lost 4 bases and J 5 bases, leaving 8 bases between the germline ends. This CDR3 is built from 12 residues. The germline V gene encodes CDR1 ENHRY and CDR2 SYGVKD. The CDR3 DNA follows: TGTGCCATCAGTGCCGGGGCTACTGAAGCTTTCTTT. Its translation is CAISAGATEAFF.

This chain links TRBV4-2 with TRBJ2-2; the D is unclear. V was cut by 0 bases and J by 5 bases, with 7 bases left in between. The CDR3 covers 14 residues. CDR1 is LGHNA and CDR2 is YNFKEQ in the germline V gene. The DNA for the CDR3 is TGTGCCAGCAGCCAAGATTTCCGAACCGGGGAGCTGTTTTTT. Its translation is CASSQDFRTGELFF.

The chain has TRBV6-4 and TRBJ2-2, with D hard to call. Germline-derived CDR1 and CDR2 are MRHNA and SNTAGT. The CDR3 is 13 residues long. The germline V and J ends were trimmed by 5 bases and 7 bases, with 11 bases remaining between them. The CDR3 DNA follows: TGTGCCAGCAGTTCATCCTTGAGCGGGGAGCTGTTTTTT. Protein sequence: CASSSSLSGELFF.

The genes are TRBV5-1 and TRBJ1-1; weak D call: TRBD1 (5 bases). Germline assignment: CDR1 SGHRS and CDR2 YFSETQ. V shed 4 bases and J shed 1 base, with 8 bases lying between them. The length of the CDR3 is 13 residues. The chain's CDR3 is CASSAGPNTEAFF. Written as DNA, the CDR3 is TGCGCCAGCAGCGCGGGACCGAACACTGAAGCTTTCTTT.

The chain employs TRBV4-1 and TRBJ2-3; 16 nucleotides match TRBD2. The CDR3 has 20 residues. In germline, CDR1 is MGHRA, CDR2 YSYEKL. The V gene end was trimmed by 3 bases and the J gene end by 3 bases; junction bases not matched to a gene: 12. CDR3 residues: CASSHPGLAGGPSFTDTQYF. DNA of the CDR3: TGCGCCAGCAGCCACCCGGGACTAGCGGGAGGGCCCTCGTTTACAGATACGCAGTATTTT.

Notes on this clone: The sample has other DNA sequences that encode this CDR3 too. The chain joins TRBV18 to TRBJ2-5, with D unresolved. Trimming left V 1 base short and J 3 bases short, with 0 bases between. The CDR3 spans 11 residues. The germline V gene has CDR1 KGHSH and CDR2 LQKENI. For the CDR3, the DNA is TGTGCCAGCTCACCACAAGAGACCCAGTACTTC. Amino acid sequence: CASSPQETQYF.

This clone has just a few counts. The sample contains more than one DNA sequence encoding this CDR3. V is TRBV5-1 and J is TRBJ1-1; possibly TRBD1 for D (5 bases). V was clipped by 4 bases and J by 1 base, with 11 bases between them. This CDR3 is 14 amino acids long. The germline V gene encodes CDR1 SGHRS and CDR2 YFSETQ. The CDR3 here is CASSRDGQNTEAFF. The CDR3 nucleotides are TGCGCCAGCAGCCGGGACGGCCAGAACACTGAAGCTTTCTTT.

This clone was seen once. The chain carries TRBV27 and TRBJ2-1; 12 nucleotides match TRBD2. CDR1 and CDR2 (germline): MNHEY, SMNVEV (reference sequence). V dropped 2 bases and J dropped 8; count of bases not matched to a gene: 4. CDR3 length equals 15 residues. The CDR3 is CASSLTGLAGHEQFF. Here the CDR3 DNA reads TGTGCCAGCAGTTTAACCGGACTAGCGGGACATGAGCAGTTCTTC.

V is TRBV6-4 and J is TRBJ2-1; 16 bases align to TRBD2. Germline loops: CDR1 MRHNA, CDR2 SNTAGT. This CDR3 is 16 amino acids long. V lost 5 bases and J lost 9; bases outside the gene matches: 7. CDR3 nucleotides: TGTGCCAGCAGTCCGGGGACTAGCGGGAGGGCCGGTGAGCAGTTCTTC. It translates to CASSPGTSGRAGEQFF.

This chain uses TRBV9 with TRBJ2-1, with a weak D call TRBD2 (5 bases). This CDR3 is built from 16 residues. Germline V lookup: CDR1 SGDLS, CDR2 YYNGEE. The ends were cut back, 2 bases at V and 0 bases at J, with 12 bases in the middle. The CDR3 spells CASSVGLGFSYNEQFF. CDR3 DNA: TGTGCCAGCAGCGTTGGACTTGGGTTCTCCTACAATGAGCAGTTCTTC.

The chain couples TRBV6-5 to TRBJ2-3; 8 bases line up with TRBD2. The CDR3 totals 13 residues. The V and J ends lost 4 bases and 5 bases, in that order; junction bases with no gene match: 2. Germline V gene sequence: CDR1 MNHEY, CDR2 SVGAGI. CDR3: CASSSAGGDTQYF. As DNA, the CDR3 is TGTGCCAGCAGTTCCGCGGGGGGAGATACGCAGTATTTT.

The J gene is TRBJ1-2, the V gene TRBV7-2; TRBD1 matches 8 bases. The ends lost 4 bases at V and 2 bases at J; junction bases unmatched: 12. Germline values: CDR1 SGHTA, CDR2 FQGNSA. There are 17 residues in the CDR3. The CDR3 is CASSSSTGARGNYGYTF. The CDR3, as DNA: TGTGCCAGCAGCTCATCGACAGGGGCCAGGGGAAACTATGGCTACACCTTC.